This T cell receptor (beta chain) was captured in a study of cytomegalovirus exposure and HLA in healthy donors. The germline gives CDR1 LNHDA, CDR2 SQIVND (reference sequence). V was trimmed by 1 base and J by 5 bases, leaving 5 bases between them. CDR3 length: 12 amino acids. Of note for this clone: Its antigen is as yet unknown.

Points from the study as a whole: Available immune exposure information was restricted to CMV serostatus only. Indistinguishability led to the exclusion of some V segments, TRBV6-2 and TRBV6-3 included.

PCR involved 60 Vbeta and 13 Jbeta primers. In the original processing: In a later analysis, the count reached about 75 million unique TCR beta chains, with about 12 million shared. Here immunoSEQ multiplex PCR was the method, and the copy in TCRdb shows in-frame clones only, minus some. V and J calls and clone size are given by that table; D and trimming were obtained from the DNA. The data show around 300,000 clones, with 70% to 90% seen just once and more than 2% held by the top ten. The sample consisted of PBMCs. The receptor was isolated from a woman between 18 and 29 years old in good health and CMV-seronegative. The chain links TRBV19 to TRBJ1-1; no reliable D call. In nucleotides, the CDR3 is TGTGCCAGTAGTATAGGTCTGACTGAAGCTTTCTTT. This translates into CASSIGLTEAFF.